A single sample gave rise to the 28 T cell receptor beta chains below, sequenced in a study of cytomegalovirus exposure and HLA in healthy donors. A multiplex PCR was run with 60 Vbeta primers and 13 Jbeta primers. Profiling relied on immunoSEQ multiplex PCR, and the TCRdb table lists in-frame clones only, not all of them. The table shows around 180,000 clones, with about 78% occurring only once. The sequencing input was PBMCs. These receptors came from a woman aged 45-65 years in good health and CMV-seropositive.

V gene TRBV2 combines with J gene TRBJ2-7; 8 bases are shared with TRBD2. J lost 3 bases, V lost 10 bases, and 14 bases had no gene match. The CDR3 runs to 15 residues. CDR1 SNHLY and CDR2 FYNNEI come from the germline V gene. Here the CDR3 DNA reads TGTGCCACGCTCCTCGGGCGGGGGGCCTTCTACGAGCAGTACTTC. Its protein product is CATLLGRGAFYEQYF.

The chain couples TRBV13 to TRBJ2-7; 10 nucleotides agree with TRBD1. Trimming removed 5 bases from V and 4 bases from J; junction bases left unmatched: 14. The length of the CDR3 is 17 residues. Germline values: CDR1 PRHDT, CDR2 FYEKMQ (reference sequence). The CDR3, as DNA: TGTGCCAGCAGCCCGCTCGGGGACAGGGGCGAAGGTTACGAGCAGTACTTC. It yields the protein CASSPLGDRGEGYEQYF.

The chain uses TRBV2 and TRBJ2-7, with D unclear. The CDR3 extends over 13 amino acids. In germline, CDR1 is SNHLY, CDR2 FYNNEI. V was clipped by 3 bases and J by 2 bases, with 8 bases between them. CDR3 amino acids: CASSDSLTYEQYF. The CDR3 nucleotides are TGTGCCAGCAGTGACTCCCTAACCTACGAGCAGTACTTC. The variable domain in full, completed from reference TRBV2 and TRBJ2-7, reads EPEVTQTPSHQVTQMGQEVILRCVPISNHLYFYWYRQILGQKVEFLVSFYNNEISEKSEIFDDQFSVERPDGSNFTLKIRSTKLEDSAMYFCASSDSLTYEQYFGPGTRLTVT.

The chain employs TRBV27 and TRBJ1-2; 9 bases map to TRBD1. Germline values: CDR1 MNHEY, CDR2 SMNVEV (reference sequence). This CDR3 has 14 residues. The trim removed 5 bases at V and 7 bases at J, leaving 8 bases unmatched. CDR3: CASSLRQGESGYTF. CDR3 coding DNA: TGTGCCAGCAGTCTCAGACAGGGGGAATCTGGCTACACCTTC.

This chain connects TRBV7-3 to TRBJ2-3, with TRBD2 matching over 9 bases. Trimming took 5 bases from V and 8 from J; bases not matched to a gene: 11. This CDR3 is built from 15 residues. Germline V gene data show CDR1 as SGHTA and CDR2 as FQGTGA. In DNA form, the CDR3 reads TGTGCCAGCAGCGCCGGCGGGGGGGCCTCCGGTACGCAGTATTTT. This gives the protein CASSAGGGASGTQYF.

The V and J genes are TRBV5-1 and TRBJ1-2, with D possibly TRBD1 on 5 matching bases. The CDR3 has 15 amino acids. Trimming cost V 0 bases and J 0 bases, with 9 bases left between them. Germline CDR1 is SGHRS and CDR2 is YFSETQ. Here the CDR3 DNA reads TGCGCCAGCAGCTTGGGGCAGGGAACTAACTATGGCTACACCTTC. Its protein product is CASSLGQGTNYGYTF.

The V call is TRBV7-2, the J call TRBJ1-1; 11 nucleotides line up with TRBD1. After removal of 5 bases from V and 5 bases from J, the junction contained 4 bases not matched to a gene. The CDR3 runs 14 residues. CDR1 and CDR2 (germline): SGHTA, FQGNSA. CDR3 in DNA: TGTGCCAGCAGCCACGGGACAGGGGGGACTGAAGCTTTCTTT. Residues: CASSHGTGGTEAFF.

This clone was counted a single time. The chain combines TRBV30 with TRBJ1-4; D not certain. The CDR3 runs to 14 residues. Germline CDR1 reads GTSNPN; CDR2 reads SVGIG (reference sequence). V lost 0 bases to trimming and J lost 8 bases, with 13 bases between them. The CDR3 sequence is CAWSVPGFGEKLFF. CDR3 DNA sequence: TGTGCCTGGAGTGTACCGGGGTTTGGCGAAAAACTGTTTTTT.

The J gene is TRBJ1-5, the V gene TRBV12-5; D unresolved. The germline CDR1 and CDR2 sequences are LGHNT and FRNRAP. V gave up 3 bases and J gave up 3 bases, with 6 bases separating them. This CDR3 has 13 residues. CDR3 bases: TGTGCTAGTGGTTTATCTCCCAATCAGCCCCAGCATTTT. Residues: CASGLSPNQPQHF. Complete variable domain (other parts from reference TRBV12-5 and TRBJ1-5): DARVTQTPRHKVTEMGQEVTMRCQPILGHNTVFWYRQTMMQGLELLAYFRNRAPLDDSGMPKDRFSAEMPDATLATLKIQPSEPRDSAVYFCASGLSPNQPQHFGDGTRLSIL.

This clone appeared a single time. This chain links TRBV15 with TRBJ2-3; 7 bases align to TRBD2. The CDR3 contains 16 residues. Germline CDR1 and CDR2: LNHNV and YYDKDF (reference sequence). J was trimmed by 4 bases and V by 1 base; bases with no gene match: 8. For the CDR3, the DNA is TGTGCCACCAGCAGAGGAGGGCGGGGGATGGCAGATACGCAGTATTTT. As protein: CATSRGGRGMADTQYF. Looking up the rest from reference TRBV15 and TRBJ2-3 gives the full variable domain: DAMVIQNPRYQVTQFGKPVTLSCSQTLNHNVMYWYQQKSSQAPKLLFHYYDKDFNNEADTPDNFQSRRPNTSFCFLDIRSPGLGDTAMYLCATSRGGRGMADTQYFGPGTRLTVL.

V gene TRBV30 combines with J gene TRBJ1-3; D is undetermined. Germline-derived CDR1 and CDR2 are GTSNPN and SVGIG (reference sequence). Trimming took off 0 bases at V and 1 base at J, with 7 bases between the two ends. The CDR3 has 14 residues. The CDR3 reads CAWSVGRSGNTIYF. The CDR3 DNA is TGTGCCTGGAGTGTCGGTCGATCTGGAAACACCATATATTTT. The full variable domain, rest sourced from reference TRBV30 and TRBJ1-3, is SQTIHQWPATLVQPVGSPLSLECTVEGTSNPNLYWYRQAAGRGLQLLFYSVGIGQISSEVPQNLSASRPQDRQFILSSKKLLLSDSGFYLCAWSVGRSGNTIYFGEGSWLTVV.

This sequence joins TRBV6-6 and TRBJ2-7; 8 bases line up with TRBD1. Germline CDR1 reads MNHNY; CDR2 reads SVGAGI (reference sequence). CDR3 length equals 14 residues. Losses at the gene ends were 6 bases for V and 0 bases for J; bases not matched to a gene: 4. This chain's CDR3 is CASSRTGNSYEQYF. Here the CDR3 DNA reads TGTGCCAGCAGCAGGACAGGGAACTCCTACGAGCAGTACTTC.

This chain connects TRBV4-2 to TRBJ2-1, with D possibly TRBD1 on 6 matching bases. Germline V CDR1 and CDR2: LGHNA, YNFKEQ. The CDR3 totals 15 residues. V was trimmed by 1 base and J by 2 bases, leaving 9 bases between them. The CDR3 loop reads CASSQGGQPYNEQFF. In nucleotides, the CDR3 is TGTGCCAGCAGCCAAGGCGGACAGCCCTACAATGAGCAGTTCTTC.

This sequence joins TRBV25-1 and TRBJ2-5; 7 bases are a match to TRBD2. Per germline, CDR1 MGHDK and CDR2 SYGVNS. CDR3 length: 12 amino acids. V shed 7 bases and J 7 bases; nucleotides not matched to a gene: 6. The CDR3 DNA reads TGTGCCAGCACTAGCGGACTAGGGACCCAGTACTTC. It codes for CASTSGLGTQYF.

The J gene is TRBJ2-2, the V gene TRBV2; D ambiguous. The CDR3 runs to 17 residues. Germline CDR1 is SNHLY and CDR2 is FYNNEI. The V and J ends lost 4 bases and 2 bases respectively, with 17 bases between them. CDR3 loop: CASSGIRVLRNTGELFF. DNA of the CDR3: TGTGCCAGCAGTGGAATTAGAGTGCTAAGAAACACCGGGGAGCTGTTTTTT.

This clone was seen at least ten times. The chain has TRBV30 and TRBJ1-6; D gene ambiguous. Germline CDR1 and CDR2: GTSNPN and SVGIG (reference sequence). V lost 2 bases, J lost 5 bases, and 7 bases lay in between. This CDR3 region has 13 residues. Here the CDR3 DNA reads TGTGCCTGGAGTTCCGGGGATAATTCACCCCTCCACTTT. Its translation: CAWSSGDNSPLHF.

This chain joins TRBV13 and TRBJ2-5, with D perhaps TRBD2 (6 bases). CDR3 length equals 14 residues. V lost 5 bases and J lost 1, with 11 bases in between. Germline assignment: CDR1 PRHDT and CDR2 FYEKMQ (reference sequence). The CDR3 reads CASSRREFQETQYF. The CDR3 DNA follows: TGTGCCAGCAGCCGGAGGGAGTTCCAAGAGACCCAGTACTTC.

The chain joins TRBV6-1 to TRBJ1-3, with a tentative D call TRBD1 (6 bases). V was shortened by 1 base and J by 0 bases, with 10 bases between the two germline ends. Germline values: CDR1 MNHNS, CDR2 SASEGT. CDR3 size: 16 residues. The chain's CDR3 is CASSEVDRLSGNTIYF. In nucleotides, the CDR3 is TGTGCCAGCAGTGAAGTCGACAGGCTCTCTGGAAACACCATATATTTT.

The gene calls are TRBV18 and TRBJ2-2; D gene unclear. This CDR3 is 16 amino acids long. Trimming stripped 2 bases from V and 1 base from J, with 11 bases between. The germline V gene encodes CDR1 KGHSH and CDR2 LQKENI. CDR3 sequence (DNA): TGTGCCAGCTCACCAAATAGATTATTGAACACCGGGGAGCTGTTTTTT. It specifies CASSPNRLLNTGELFF.

This chain links TRBV27 with TRBJ2-5; 12 bases map to TRBD1. Germline V lookup: CDR1 MNHEY, CDR2 SMNVEV (reference sequence). The length of the CDR3 is 15 residues. V lost 6 bases to trimming and J lost 5 bases; unmatched junction nucleotides: 7. The CDR3 loop is CASRPGQGAVETQYF. The CDR3 DNA reads TGTGCCAGCAGACCGGGACAGGGGGCTGTGGAGACCCAGTACTTC.

The chain combines TRBV18 with TRBJ2-2, with 9 bases lining up with TRBD1. This CDR3 contains 16 residues. The junction had 4 bases not matched to a gene; V was cut back by 2 bases and J by 3 bases. Germline V gives CDR1 KGHSH, CDR2 LQKENI. CDR3 nucleotides: TGTGCCAGCTCACCAGGGGACAGGGACTACACCGGGGAGCTGTTTTTT. Translation: CASSPGDRDYTGELFF.

This clone has just one count. The chain has TRBV9 and TRBJ2-1, with 9 bases identical to TRBD2. CDR1 and CDR2 from the germline V gene are SGDLS and YYNGEE. V dropped 0 bases and J dropped 9; count of bases not matched to a gene: 7. This CDR3 is built from 15 residues. CDR3 DNA sequence: TGTGCCAGCAGCGTAGTAGGGCGGGGGGGCATTGAGCAGTTCTTC. Amino acid sequence: CASSVVGRGGIEQFF.

This clone was detected a few times. CDR3 residues: CASSRSGTGIISHNYEQYF. Here the CDR3 DNA reads TGTGCCAGCAGCAGATCCGGGACAGGGATTATTTCCCATAACTACGAGCAGTACTTC. The genes are TRBV21-1 and TRBJ2-7; TRBD1 is taken as the D call from the table, unchecked against the DNA. TRBV21-1 is marked as a pseudogene. The CDR3 contains 19 residues.

This chain joins TRBV9 and TRBJ2-1; tentatively, D is TRBD2 (5 bases). V gave up 4 bases and J gave up 9 bases, with 14 bases separating them. The germline CDR1 and CDR2 sequences are SGDLS and YYNGEE. CDR3 length: 13 residues. CDR3 in DNA: TGTGCCAGCAGCCCTCCTGCGGGTAGTGAGCAGTTCTTC. Protein: CASSPPAGSEQFF.

J is TRBJ1-1 and V is TRBV29-1; 7 bases fit TRBD1. The junction had 7 bases not matched to a gene; V was cut back by 0 bases and J by 6 bases. Germline CDR1 SQVTM, CDR2 ANQGSEA. This CDR3 spans 14 amino acids. The CDR3 here is CSVEDTGAAAEAFF. CDR3 in DNA: TGCAGCGTTGAAGACACAGGGGCGGCGGCTGAAGCTTTCTTT.

Note on this clone: Germline is not matched at one junction end, which may reflect a read error. The V and J genes are TRBV6-1 and TRBJ1-6; D is uncertain. The CDR3 length is 13 residues. CDR1 and CDR2 from the germline V gene are MNHNS and SASEGT. The CDR3 DNA is TGTGCCAGCAGCGAGTCCTTTAATTCACCCCTCCACTTT. Translating gives CASSESFNSPLHF.

The chain joins TRBV9 to TRBJ1-1; D not resolved. The CDR3 spans 15 residues. The V gene's germline CDR1 is SGDLS and CDR2 YYNGEE. The germline V and J ends were trimmed by 4 bases and 1 base, with 14 bases remaining between them. The CDR3 here is CASSFEGLENTEAFF. In DNA form, the CDR3 reads TGTGCCAGCAGCTTTGAGGGTTTGGAGAACACTGAAGCTTTCTTT.

V is TRBV6-4 and J is TRBJ1-2; 12 nucleotides agree with TRBD1. In germline, CDR1 is MRHNA, CDR2 SNTAGT. CDR3 length: 15 amino acids. The V gene end was trimmed by 2 bases and the J gene end by 4 bases; junction bases not matched to a gene: 2. In DNA form, the CDR3 reads TGTGCCAGCAGTGACGGGACAGGGGGCGCCTATGGCTACACCTTC. The encoded protein is CASSDGTGGAYGYTF.